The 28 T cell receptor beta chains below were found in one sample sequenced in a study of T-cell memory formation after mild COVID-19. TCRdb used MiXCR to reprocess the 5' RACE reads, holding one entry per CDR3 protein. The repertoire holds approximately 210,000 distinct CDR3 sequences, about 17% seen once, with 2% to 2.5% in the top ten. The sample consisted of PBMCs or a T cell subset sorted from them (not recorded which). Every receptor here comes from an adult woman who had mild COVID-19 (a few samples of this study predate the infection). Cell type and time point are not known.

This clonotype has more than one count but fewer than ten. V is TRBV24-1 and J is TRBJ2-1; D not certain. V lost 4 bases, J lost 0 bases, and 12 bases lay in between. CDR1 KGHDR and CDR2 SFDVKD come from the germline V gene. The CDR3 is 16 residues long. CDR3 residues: CATSERLRSSYNEQFF. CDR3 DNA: TGTGCCACCAGTGAGCGCCTCCGAAGCTCCTACAATGAGCAGTTCTTC.

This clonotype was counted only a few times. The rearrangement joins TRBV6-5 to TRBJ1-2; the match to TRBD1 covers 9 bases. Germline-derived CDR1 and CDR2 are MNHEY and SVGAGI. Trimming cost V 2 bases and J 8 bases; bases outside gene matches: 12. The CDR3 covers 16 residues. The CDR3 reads CASSYGPGQGVGGYTF. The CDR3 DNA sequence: TGTGCCAGCAGTTACGGGCCGGGACAGGGCGTGGGGGGCTACACCTTC.

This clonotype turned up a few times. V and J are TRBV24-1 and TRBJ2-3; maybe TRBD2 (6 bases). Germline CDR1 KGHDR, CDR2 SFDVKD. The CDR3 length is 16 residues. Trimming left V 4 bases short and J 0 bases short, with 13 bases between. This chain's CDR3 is CATSDQTRGSTDTQYF. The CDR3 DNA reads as TGTGCCACCAGTGACCAAACACGGGGGAGCACAGATACGCAGTATTTT.

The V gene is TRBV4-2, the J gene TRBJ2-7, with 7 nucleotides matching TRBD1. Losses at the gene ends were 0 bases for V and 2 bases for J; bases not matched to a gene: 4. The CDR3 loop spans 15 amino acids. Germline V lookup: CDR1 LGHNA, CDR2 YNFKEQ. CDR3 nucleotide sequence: TGTGCCAGCAGCCAAGACAGGGACAGACCCTACGAGCAGTACTTC. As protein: CASSQDRDRPYEQYF.

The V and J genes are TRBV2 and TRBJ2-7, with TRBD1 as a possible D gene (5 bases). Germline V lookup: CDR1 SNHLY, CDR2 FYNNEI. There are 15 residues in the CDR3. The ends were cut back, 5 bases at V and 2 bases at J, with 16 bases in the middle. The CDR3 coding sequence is TGTGCCAGCAGTCCCGACAGAGCCTTAACCTACGAGCAGTACTTC. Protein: CASSPDRALTYEQYF.

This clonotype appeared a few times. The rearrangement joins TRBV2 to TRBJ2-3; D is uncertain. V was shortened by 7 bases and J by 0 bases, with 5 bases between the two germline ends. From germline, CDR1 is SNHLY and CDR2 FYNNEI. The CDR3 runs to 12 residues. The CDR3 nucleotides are TGTGCCAGCACCGCGAGCACAGATACGCAGTATTTT. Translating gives CASTASTDTQYF.

CDR3 amino acids: CAISVEGQDQPQHF. The CDR3 DNA reads TGTGCCATCAGTGTTGAGGGTCAGGATCAGCCCCAGCATTTT. The chain is built from TRBV10-3 and TRBJ1-5, with no clear D. CDR1 ENHRY and CDR2 SYGVKD come from the germline V gene. CDR3 length: 14 residues. The V end lost 4 bases, the J end lost 5 bases, and 12 bases lay between the germline ends.

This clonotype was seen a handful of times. CDR3 amino acids: CAISADPNTEAFF. CDR3 nucleotide sequence: TGTGCCATCAGTGCGGACCCGAACACTGAAGCTTTCTTT. The chain joins TRBV10-3 to TRBJ1-1; unclear D gene. CDR1 is ENHRY and CDR2 is SYGVKD in the germline V gene. The CDR3 sequence is 13 residues long. V was shortened by 4 bases and J by 1 base, with 7 bases between the two germline ends.

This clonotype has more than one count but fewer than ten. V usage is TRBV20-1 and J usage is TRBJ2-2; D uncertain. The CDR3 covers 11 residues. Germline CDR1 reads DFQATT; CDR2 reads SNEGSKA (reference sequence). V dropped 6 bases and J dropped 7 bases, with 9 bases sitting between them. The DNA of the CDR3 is TGCAGTGCACCGGTAGGCGGGGAGCTGTTTTTT. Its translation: CSAPVGGELFF.

The CDR3 sequence is CASSQDRGNTEAFF. CDR3 nucleotides: TGTGCCAGCAGCCAAGACAGGGGGAACACTGAAGCTTTCTTT. The chain employs TRBV4-2 and TRBJ1-1; a possible D gene is TRBD1 (6 bases). Trimming shortened V by 0 bases and J by 1 base, and 6 bases separated the two germline ends. The CDR3 sequence is 14 residues long. Germline assignment: CDR1 LGHNA and CDR2 YNFKEQ.

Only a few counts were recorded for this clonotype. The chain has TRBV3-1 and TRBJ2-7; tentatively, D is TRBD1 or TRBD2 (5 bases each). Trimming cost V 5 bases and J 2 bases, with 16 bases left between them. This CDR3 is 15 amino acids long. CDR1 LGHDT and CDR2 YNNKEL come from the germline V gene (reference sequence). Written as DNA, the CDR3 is TGTGCCAGCAGCGAGGTTTGGGACCAAACCTACGAGCAGTACTTC. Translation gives CASSEVWDQTYEQYF.

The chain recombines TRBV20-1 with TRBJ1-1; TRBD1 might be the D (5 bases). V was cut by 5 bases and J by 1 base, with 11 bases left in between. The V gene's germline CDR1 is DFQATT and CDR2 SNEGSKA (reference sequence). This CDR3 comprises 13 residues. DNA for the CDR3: TGCAGTGCTCTTTCAGACAGGAACACTGAAGCTTTCTTT. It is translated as CSALSDRNTEAFF.

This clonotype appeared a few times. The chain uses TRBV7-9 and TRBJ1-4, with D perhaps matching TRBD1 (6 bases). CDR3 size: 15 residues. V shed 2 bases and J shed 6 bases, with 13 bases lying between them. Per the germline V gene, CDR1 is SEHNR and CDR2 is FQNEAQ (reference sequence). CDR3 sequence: CASSLQGTRDEKLFF. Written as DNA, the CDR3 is TGTGCCAGCAGCTTACAGGGGACAAGAGATGAAAAACTGTTTTTT.

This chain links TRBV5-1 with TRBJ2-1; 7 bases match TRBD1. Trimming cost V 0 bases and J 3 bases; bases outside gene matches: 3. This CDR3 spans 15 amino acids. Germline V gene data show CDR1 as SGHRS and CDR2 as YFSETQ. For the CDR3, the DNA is TGCGCCAGCAGCTTGGTGGGACAGAGCTACAATGAGCAGTTCTTC. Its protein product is CASSLVGQSYNEQFF.

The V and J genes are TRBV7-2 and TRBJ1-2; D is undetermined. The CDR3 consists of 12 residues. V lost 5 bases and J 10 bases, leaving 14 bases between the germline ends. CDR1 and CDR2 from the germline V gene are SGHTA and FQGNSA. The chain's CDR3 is CASSRSTTDYTF. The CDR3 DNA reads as TGTGCCAGCAGCCGCTCTACGACTGACTACACCTTC.

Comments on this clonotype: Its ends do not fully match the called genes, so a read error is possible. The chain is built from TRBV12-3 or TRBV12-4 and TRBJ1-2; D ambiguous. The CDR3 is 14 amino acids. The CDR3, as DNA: TGTGCCAGAAGTTTATTTGTGGCAGCCCGTGGCTACACCTTC. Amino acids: CARSLFVAARGYTF.

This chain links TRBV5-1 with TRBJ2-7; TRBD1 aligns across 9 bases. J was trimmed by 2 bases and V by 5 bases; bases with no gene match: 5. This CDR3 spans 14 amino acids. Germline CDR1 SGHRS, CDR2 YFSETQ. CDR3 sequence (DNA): TGCGCCAGCAGGGGTGGGACAGGGCCCTACGAGCAGTACTTC. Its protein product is CASRGGTGPYEQYF.

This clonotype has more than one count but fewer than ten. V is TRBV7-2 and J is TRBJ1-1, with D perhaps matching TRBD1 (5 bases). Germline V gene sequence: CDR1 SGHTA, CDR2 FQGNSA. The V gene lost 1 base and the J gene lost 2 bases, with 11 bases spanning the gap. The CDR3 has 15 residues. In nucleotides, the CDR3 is TGTGCCAGCAGCTTAGGGCCTCGGGGCAACACTGAAGCTTTCTTT. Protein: CASSLGPRGNTEAFF.

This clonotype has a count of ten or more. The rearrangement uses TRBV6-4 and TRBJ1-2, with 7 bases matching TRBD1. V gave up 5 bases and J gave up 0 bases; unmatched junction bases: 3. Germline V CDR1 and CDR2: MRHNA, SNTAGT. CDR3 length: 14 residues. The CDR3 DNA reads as TGTGCCAGCAGTCCGACAGGGTCTAACTATGGCTACACCTTC. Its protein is CASSPTGSNYGYTF.

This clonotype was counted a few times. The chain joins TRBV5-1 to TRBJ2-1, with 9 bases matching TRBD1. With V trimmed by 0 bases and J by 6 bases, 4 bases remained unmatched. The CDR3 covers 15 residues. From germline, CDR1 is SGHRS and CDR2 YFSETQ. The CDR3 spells CASSLDGTGINEQFF. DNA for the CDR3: TGCGCCAGCAGCTTGGACGGGACAGGGATCAATGAGCAGTTCTTC. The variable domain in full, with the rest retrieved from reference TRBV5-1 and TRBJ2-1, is KAGVTQTPRYLIKTRGQQVTLSCSPISGHRSVSWYQQTPGQGLQFLFEYFSETQRNKGNFPGRFSGRQFSNSRSEMNVSTLELGDSALYLCASSLDGTGINEQFFGPGTRLTVL.

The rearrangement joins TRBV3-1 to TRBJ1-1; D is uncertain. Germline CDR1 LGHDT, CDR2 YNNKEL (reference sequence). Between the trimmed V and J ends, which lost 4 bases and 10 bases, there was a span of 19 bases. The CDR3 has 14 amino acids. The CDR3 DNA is TGTGCCAGCAGCCTGACTGTAGAGGTGAGTGGAGCTTTCTTT. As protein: CASSLTVEVSGAFF. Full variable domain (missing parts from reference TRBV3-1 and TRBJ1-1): DTAVSQTPKYLVTQMGNDKSIKCEQNLGHDTMYWYKQDSKKFLKIMFSYNNKELIINETVPNRFSPKSPDKAHLNLHINSLELGDSAVYFCASSLTVEVSGAFFGQGTRLTVV.

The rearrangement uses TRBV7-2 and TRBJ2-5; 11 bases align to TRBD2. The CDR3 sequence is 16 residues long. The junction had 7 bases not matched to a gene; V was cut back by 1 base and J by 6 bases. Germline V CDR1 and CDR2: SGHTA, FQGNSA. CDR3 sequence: CASSLGVAGGPKTQYF. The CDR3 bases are TGTGCCAGCAGCTTAGGGGTAGCGGGAGGGCCAAAGACCCAGTACTTC.

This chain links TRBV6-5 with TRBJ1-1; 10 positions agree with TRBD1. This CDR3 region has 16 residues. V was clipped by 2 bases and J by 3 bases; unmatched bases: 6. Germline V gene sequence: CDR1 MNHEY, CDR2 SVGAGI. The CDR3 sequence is CASSYGGTGAHTEAFF. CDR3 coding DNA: TGTGCCAGCAGTTACGGGGGGACAGGGGCACACACTGAAGCTTTCTTT.

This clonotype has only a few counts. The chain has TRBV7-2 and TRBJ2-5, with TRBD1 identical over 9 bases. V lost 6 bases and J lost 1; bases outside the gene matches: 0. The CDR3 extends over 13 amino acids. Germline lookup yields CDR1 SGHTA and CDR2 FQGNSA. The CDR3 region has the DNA TGTGCCAGCAGGGACAGGGGCCAAGAGACCCAGTACTTC. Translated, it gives CASRDRGQETQYF.

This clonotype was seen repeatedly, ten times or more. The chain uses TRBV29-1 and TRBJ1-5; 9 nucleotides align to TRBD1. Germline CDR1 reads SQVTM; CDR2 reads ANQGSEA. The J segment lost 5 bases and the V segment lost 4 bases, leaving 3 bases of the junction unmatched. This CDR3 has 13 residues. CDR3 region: CSVGWTGDQPQHF. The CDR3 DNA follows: TGCAGCGTTGGGTGGACAGGGGATCAGCCCCAGCATTTT.

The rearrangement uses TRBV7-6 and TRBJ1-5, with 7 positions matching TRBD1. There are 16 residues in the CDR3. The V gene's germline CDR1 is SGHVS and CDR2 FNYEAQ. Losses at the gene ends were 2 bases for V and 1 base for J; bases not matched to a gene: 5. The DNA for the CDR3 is TGTGCCAGCAGCTTATTTGCGGGACAGAGCAATCAGCCCCAGCATTTT. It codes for CASSLFAGQSNQPQHF.

The CDR3 protein is CASSRSGQGYEQYF. CDR3 nucleotide sequence: TGTGCCAGCAGCAGGTCGGGACAGGGCTACGAGCAGTACTTC. The rearrangement joins TRBV7-2 to TRBJ2-7; 9 bases fit TRBD1. The CDR3 covers 14 residues. Germline V CDR1 and CDR2: SGHTA, FQGNSA. Germline trimming cut 5 bases from V and 3 bases from J; bases unmatched to any gene: 5.

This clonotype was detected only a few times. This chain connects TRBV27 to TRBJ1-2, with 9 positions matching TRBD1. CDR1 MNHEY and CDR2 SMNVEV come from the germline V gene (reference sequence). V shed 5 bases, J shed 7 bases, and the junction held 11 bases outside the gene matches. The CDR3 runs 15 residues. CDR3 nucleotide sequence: TGTGCCAGCAGTGCACACAGGGGGCGCTTCGGTGGCTACACCTTC. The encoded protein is CASSAHRGRFGGYTF.